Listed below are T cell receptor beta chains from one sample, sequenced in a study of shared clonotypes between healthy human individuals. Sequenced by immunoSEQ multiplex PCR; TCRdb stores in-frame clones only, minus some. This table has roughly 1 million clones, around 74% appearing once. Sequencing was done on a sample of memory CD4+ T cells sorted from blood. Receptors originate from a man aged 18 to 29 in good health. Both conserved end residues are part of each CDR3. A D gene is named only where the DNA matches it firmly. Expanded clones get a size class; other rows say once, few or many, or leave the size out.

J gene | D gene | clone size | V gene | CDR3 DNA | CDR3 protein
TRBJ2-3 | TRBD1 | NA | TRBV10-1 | TGCGCCAGCAGAGAGGGACAGTCAAACACAGATACGCAGTATTTT | CASREGQSNTDTQYF
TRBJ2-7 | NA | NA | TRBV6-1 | TGTGCCAGCAGGACAGGGACTGTAGCCGAGCAGTACTTC | CASRTGTVAEQYF
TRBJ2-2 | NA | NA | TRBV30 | TGTGCCTGGACCCCGAACAGGGCACCCAACACCGGGGAGCTGTTTTTT | CAWTPNRAPNTGELFF
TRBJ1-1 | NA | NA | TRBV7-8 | TGTGCCAGCAGCTTAGTCAGGAGCACCTATGAAGCTTTCTTT | CASSLVRSTYEAFF
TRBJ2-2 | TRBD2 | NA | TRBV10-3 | TGTGCCACCTCGGGACTAGCGGGGGGGGGCACCGGGGAGCTGTTTTTT | CATSGLAGGGTGELFF
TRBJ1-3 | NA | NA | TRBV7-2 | TGTGCCAGCAGCTCTTTTTTGGGCTCTGGAAACACCATATATTTT | CASSSFLGSGNTIYF
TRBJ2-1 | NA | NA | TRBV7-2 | TGTGCCAGCAGCTTAACGTCCTTTCTCAATGAGCAGTTCTTC | CASSLTSFLNEQFF
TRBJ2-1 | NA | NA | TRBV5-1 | TGCGCCAGCACTTCGGGGACCCAGTCCTACAATGAGCAGTTCTTC | CASTSGTQSYNEQFF
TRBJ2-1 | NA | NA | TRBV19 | TGTGCCAGTAGTTTCTACAATGAGCAGTTCTTC | CASSFYNEQFF
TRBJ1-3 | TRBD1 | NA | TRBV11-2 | TGTGCCAGCAGCTTAACGACAGGGGTTGGAAACACCATATATTTT | CASSLTTGVGNTIYF
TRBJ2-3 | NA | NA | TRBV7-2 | TGTGCCAGCAGCCAGCAGGGGGGCGGGACAGATACGCAGTATTTT | CASSQQGGGTDTQYF
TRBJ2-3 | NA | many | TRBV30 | TGTGCCTGGTCAAAAGGGGGAGGCGGAGATACGCAGTATTTT | CAWSKGGGGDTQYF
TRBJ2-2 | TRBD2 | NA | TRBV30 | TGTGCCTGGATTCGACTAGCGGGAGACACCGGGGAGCTGTTTTTT | CAWIRLAGDTGELFF
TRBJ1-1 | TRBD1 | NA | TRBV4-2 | TGTGCCAGCAGCCCACAGGGGTTAAGTCTGGTCGGCACTGAAGCTTTCTTT | CASSPQGLSLVGTEAFF
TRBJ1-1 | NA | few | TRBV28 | TGTGCCAGCAGTTTACTGGACACTGAAGCTTTCTTT | CASSLLDTEAFF
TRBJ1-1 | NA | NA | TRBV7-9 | TGTGCCAGCAGCTTAGTCTCTACAGCTTCGGCTTTCTTT | CASSLVSTASAFF
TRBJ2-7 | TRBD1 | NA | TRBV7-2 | TGTGCCAGCAGCCTCCGACAGGGCGCCTACGAGCAGTACTTC | CASSLRQGAYEQYF
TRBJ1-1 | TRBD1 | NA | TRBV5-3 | TGTGCCAGAAGGGACAGGTTTACTTCCTTAACAGCTTTCTTT | CARRDRFTSLTAFF
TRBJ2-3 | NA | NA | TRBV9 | TGTGCCAGCAGCGTAGTGGCGTTTGATACGCAGTATTTT | CASSVVAFDTQYF
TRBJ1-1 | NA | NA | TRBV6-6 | TGTGCCAGCAGTTACGGTTTAGGCAGACCGGGGACTGAAGCTTTCTTT | CASSYGLGRPGTEAFF
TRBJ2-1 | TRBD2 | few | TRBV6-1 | TGTGCCAGCAGTGAAAGCCCACGAGGCCTAGCGGGGGAAGATGAGCAGTTCTTC | CASSESPRGLAGEDEQFF
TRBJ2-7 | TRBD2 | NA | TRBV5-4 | TGTGCCAGCAGCTCAGCGGGGGCCGTCCGCTACGAGCAGTACTTC | CASSSAGAVRYEQYF
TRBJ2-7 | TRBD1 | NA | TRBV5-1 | TGCGCCAGCAGCTTGGGGACAGGGGGCTTCTCCGAGCAGTACTTC | CASSLGTGGFSEQYF
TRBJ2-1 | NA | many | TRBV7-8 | TGTGCCAGCAGCTTGGACGGCTCTAGCTCCTACAATGAGCAGTTCTTC | CASSLDGSSSYNEQFF
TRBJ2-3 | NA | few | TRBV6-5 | TGTGCCAGCAGTTCGGGGGACAAGATAAGTACACCGCAGTATTTT | CASSSGDKISTPQYF
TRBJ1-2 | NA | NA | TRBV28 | TGTGCCAGCAGTTTATTGGCCTATGGCTACACCTTC | CASSLLAYGYTF
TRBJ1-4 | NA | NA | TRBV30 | TGTGCCTGGAGCCCTAACGCGCAGGGTGAAAAACTGTTTTTT | CAWSPNAQGEKLFF
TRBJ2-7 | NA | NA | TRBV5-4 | TGTGCCAGCAGCCCGGCCGGGGGGCGGGGAGGAGAGCAGTACTTC | CASSPAGGRGGEQYF
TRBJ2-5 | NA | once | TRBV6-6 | TGTGCCAGCAGCCTTACTAGCAAGTTAGGCCAAGAGACCCAGTACTTC | CASSLTSKLGQETQYF
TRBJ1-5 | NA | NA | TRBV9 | TGTGCCAGCAGCGTAGATACAGGTAGCAATCAGCCCCAGCATTTT | CASSVDTGSNQPQHF
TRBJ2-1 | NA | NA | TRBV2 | TGTGCCAGCAGTGATGTCCTAGCCCTTCGGGAGCAGTTCTTC | CASSDVLALREQFF
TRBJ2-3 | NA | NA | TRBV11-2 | TGTGCCAGCAGCCCTATAAAAGATACGCAGTATTTT | CASSPIKDTQYF
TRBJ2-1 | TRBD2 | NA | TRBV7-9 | TGTGCCAGCAGCTCACTAGCGGGATCCTACAATGAGCAGTTCTTC | CASSSLAGSYNEQFF
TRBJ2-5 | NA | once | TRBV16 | TGTGCCAGCAGCCGATTTCACCAAGAGACCCAGTACTTC | CASSRFHQETQYF
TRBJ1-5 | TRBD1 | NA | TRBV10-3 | TGTGCCATCAGTGAGGAATTCTGGACAGGTAGCAATCAGCCCCAGCATTTT | CAISEEFWTGSNQPQHF
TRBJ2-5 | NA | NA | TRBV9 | TGTGCCAGCAGCGTAGACCCAGGGTTGGGAGAGACCCAGTACTTC | CASSVDPGLGETQYF
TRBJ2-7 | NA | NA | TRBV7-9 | TGTGCCAGCAGCTTTACAGGGAACGAGCAGTACTTC | CASSFTGNEQYF
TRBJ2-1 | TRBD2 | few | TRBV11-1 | TGTGCCAGCAGCCCTAACTCCGGGACTAGCGGGGTTTATGAGCAGTTCTTC | CASSPNSGTSGVYEQFF
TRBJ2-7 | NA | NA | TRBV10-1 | TGCGCCAGCAGTCAAGTGGTCCAGGGCTGGGATTACTTC | CASSQVVQGWDYF
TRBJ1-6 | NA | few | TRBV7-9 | TGTGCCAGCAGCCCCGCCGACGTTTCACCCCTCCACTTT | CASSPADVSPLHF
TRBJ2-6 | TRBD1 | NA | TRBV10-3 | TGTGCCAGCTGTCAGGGGGCGGTAACGGCTGGGGCCAACGTCCTGACTTTC | CASCQGAVTAGANVLTF
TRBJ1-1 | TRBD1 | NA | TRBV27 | TGTGCCAGCAGTTTGGCTGGGACAGGGGGCAGGAACACTGAAGCTTTCTTT | CASSLAGTGGRNTEAFF
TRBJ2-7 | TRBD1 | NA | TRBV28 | TGTGCCAGCAGTTTAGCCTCTGGGACAGGGAGGAACGAGCAGTACTTC | CASSLASGTGRNEQYF
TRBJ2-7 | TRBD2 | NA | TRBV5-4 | TGTGCCAGCAGCTTGTGGCCTAGCGGGTCTTACGAGCAGTACTTC | CASSLWPSGSYEQYF
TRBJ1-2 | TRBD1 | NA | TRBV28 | TGTGCCAGCAGTTCGCCGGGACAGTCCCGAAGAGACTATGGCTACACCTTC | CASSSPGQSRRDYGYTF
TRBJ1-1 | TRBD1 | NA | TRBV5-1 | TGCGCCAGCAGCCCGCGGACAGGGGGCGGGACTGAAGCTTTCTTT | CASSPRTGGGTEAFF
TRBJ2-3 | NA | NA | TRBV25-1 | TGTGCCAGCAGTCGAACCGGCCCCCACACAGATACGCAGTATTTT | CASSRTGPHTDTQYF
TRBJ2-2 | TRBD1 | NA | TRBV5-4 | TGTGCCAGCACCATAGGACAGGGTCACACCGGGGAGCTGTTTTTT | CASTIGQGHTGELFF
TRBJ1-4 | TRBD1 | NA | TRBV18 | TGTGCCAGCTCACCACCGGGCTGGGACAGGGGTTTTGAAAAACTGTTTTTT | CASSPPGWDRGFEKLFF
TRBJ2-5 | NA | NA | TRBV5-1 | TGCGCCAGCAGCTTGTACGGTAACTTCCAAGAGACCCAGTACTTC | CASSLYGNFQETQYF
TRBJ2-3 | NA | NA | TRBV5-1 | TGCGCCAGCAGCTTGATCGGGGGGCCCGAAGATACGCAGTATTTT | CASSLIGGPEDTQYF
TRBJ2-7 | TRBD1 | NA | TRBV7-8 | TGTGCCAGCAGCGCCTCCGGGACAGGGATCTTCGAGCAGTACTTC | CASSASGTGIFEQYF
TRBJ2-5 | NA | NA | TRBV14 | TGTGCCAGCAGCCAAGAGAAAGCGGCCCAAGAGACCCAGTACTTC | CASSQEKAAQETQYF
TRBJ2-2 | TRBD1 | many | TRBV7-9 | TGTGCCAGCAGCTTAGGGACAGGGCGCACCGGGGAGCTGTTTTTT | CASSLGTGRTGELFF
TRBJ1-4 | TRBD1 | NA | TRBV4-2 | TGTGCCAGCAGCCAAGTACCGGGACAGGGGTATGAAAAACTGTTTTTT | CASSQVPGQGYEKLFF
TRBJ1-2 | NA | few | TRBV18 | TGTGCCAGCTCACCAGACAGAAACTATGGCTACACCTTC | CASSPDRNYGYTF
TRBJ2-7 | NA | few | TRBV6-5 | TGTGCCAGCAGTGATGGTAGCAAGCAGTACTTC | CASSDGSKQYF
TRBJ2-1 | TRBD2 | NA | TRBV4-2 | TGTGCCAGCAGCCAAGCTAGCGGGGGGGCGAACAATGAGCAGTTCTTC | CASSQASGGANNEQFF
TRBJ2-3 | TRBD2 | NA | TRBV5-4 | TGTGCCAGCAGCTCTCGGGGGGGAAGCACAGATACGCAGTATTTT | CASSSRGGSTDTQYF